This is a list of T cell receptor beta chains from one sample in a study of early T cells in non-severe SARS-CoV-2 infection. TCRdb fed the 5' RACE reads into MiXCR, producing one record per CDR3 protein. The sample has some 30,000 distinct CDR3 sequences; under 6% are singletons. The sequenced sample was whole blood. The receptors come from an adult who was a healthcare worker with PCR-confirmed SARS-CoV-2 infection or an uninfected control (not recorded which). Both conserved end residues are part of each CDR3.

>TRBV27|15
CASSLTAPPTYEQYF
>TRBV29-1|16
CSVEKGLAEAYNEQFF
>TRBV12-3/TRBV12-4|12
CASSLRYYAQYF
>TRBV20-1|11
CSAAATYEQYF
>TRBV9|14
CASSVEGGRYEQYF
>TRBV6-2/TRBV6-3|16
CASSYSSGGGDNEQFF
>TRBV6-5|12
CATAGTSGPGYF
>TRBV6-2/TRBV6-3|15
CASSYSVANTGELFF
>TRBV5-1|15
CASSSGLADTGELFF
>TRBV19|14
CASSRSTRSYEQYF
>TRBV5-6|13
CASSLGLSGEQYF
>TRBV19|15
CASSSFGQGIQPQHF
>TRBV28|15
CASSFQRTGDSEAFF
>TRBV18|15
CASSSSISGSGEQYF
>TRBV11-3|14
CASGKGGADEKLFF
>TRBV12-3/TRBV12-4|14
CASSLGGYYSPLHF
>TRBV20-1|14
CSARDWERVNEQFF
>TRBV7-9|13
CASKQGAAGELFF
>TRBV29-1|12
CSVGTAQETQYF
>TRBV15|12
CATSGSLYEQYF
>TRBV11-2|16
CASSRGLAGAQETQYF
>TRBV5-4|15
CASSLEGQSRDTQYF
>TRBV3-1|12
CASSQRNTEAFF
>TRBV7-9|15
CASSQGQTMNTEAFF
>TRBV11-3|15
CASSPRRLGTDTQYF
>TRBV11-2|13
CASSVEGPSEAFF
>TRBV5-4|15
CASSLGEAGTTEAFF
>TRBV14|13
CASSLGTGTEAFF
>TRBV5-1|14
CASSLSPRAYEQYF
>TRBV27|16
CASSAQGRGFYNEQFF
>TRBV6-1|15
CASRPGQGGTDTQYF
>TRBV18|13
CASSREAFQPQHF
>TRBV20-1|15
CSAQPGGRGNQPQHF
>TRBV2|19
CASRYRPLAVGWEADTQYF
>TRBV24-1|14
CATSDTRGGKTQYF
>TRBV30|10
CAWFNNEQFF
>TRBV7-6|15
CASNLGAPNTGELFF
>TRBV9|12
CASSPKGDTIYF
>TRBV30|12
CAWIRLYGGYTF
>TRBV11-1|14
CASSRTGSSYEQYF
>TRBV6-1|14
CASSVGDGYYEQYF
>TRBV19|16
CASAVGGTSGRGEQYF
>TRBV5-1|15
CASRPGTGSYNEQFF
>TRBV30|15
CAWSVRQGYDQPQHF
>TRBV7-3|15
CASSLTSHPATTQYF
>TRBV3-1|17
CASSQARSGGASETQYF
>TRBV20-1|14
CSATPTTTNYGYTF
>TRBV5-8|17
CASRRRSPGQGADTQYF
>TRBV11-2|15
CASSLDRESNQPQHF
>TRBV3-1|15
CASSQNPAATDTQYF
>TRBV7-3|15
CASSPGLNSGNTIYF